These 27 T cell receptor beta chains originate from one sample sequenced in a study of T-cell reconstitution after alpha-beta-depleted transplantation in children (dated by TCRdb to the mid-2010s). The library was built by means of PCR. Sequencer: Illumina HiSeq 2500. TCR library preparation used molecular barcoding, with unique molecular identifiers applied to normalize quantification of the TCRbeta repertoire. Clones were called with MiXCR by TCRdb after fastp trimmed the public reads at Q25, and only in-frame beta chains were retained. Records with the same CDR3 protein are collapsed into one entry carrying the most frequent genes and DNA. This sample is represented by about 640,000 distinct CDR3 sequences; about 15% of them were singletons. The top ten hold approximately 1% of the sample. Here the sequenced sample was PBMCs from the stem cell graft donor, taken from the stem cell graft. Receptors originate from a human donor who donated a stem cell graft to a child with acute myeloid leukemia.

On this clonotype itself: Since a much larger clone is just one base distant, this may be a read error. J is TRBJ2-7 and V is TRBV12-3 or TRBV12-4, with TRBD1 matching 10 bases. Losses at the gene ends were 6 bases for V and 8 bases for J; bases not matched to a gene: 10. CDR3 length: 14 amino acids. This chain's CDR3 is CASSSDRGVHQQYF. In DNA form, the CDR3 reads TGTGCCAGCAGCTCGGACAGGGGGGTCCACCAGCAGTACTTC.

The chain uses TRBV7-2 and TRBJ1-2; TRBD1 agrees at 7 bases. The germline V gene encodes CDR1 SGHTA and CDR2 FQGNSA. Trimming at V came to 2 bases and at J to 4 bases, leaving 4 bases not matched to a gene. This CDR3 has 14 residues. The CDR3 bases are TGTGCCAGCAGCTTATCCGGACAGGTCTATGGCTACACCTTC. Its protein product is CASSLSGQVYGYTF. Using reference TRBV7-2 and TRBJ1-2 for the parts outside the CDR3, the full variable domain is GAGVSQSPSNKVTEKGKDVELRCDPISGHTALYWYRQSLGQGLEFLIYFQGNSAPDKSGLPSDRFSAERTGGSVSTLTIQRTQQEDSAVYLCASSLSGQVYGYTFGSGTRLTVV.

Many counts were recorded for this clonotype. V usage is TRBV7-2 and J usage is TRBJ1-1; D not certain. CDR1 and CDR2 (germline): SGHTA, FQGNSA. The CDR3 has 14 residues. V was cut by 0 bases and J by 5 bases, with 10 bases left in between. Here the CDR3 DNA reads TGTGCCAGCAGCTTAGCGGGCACGGCTACTGAAGCTTTCTTT. It translates to CASSLAGTATEAFF.

This clonotype has only a few counts. The J gene is TRBJ1-4, the V gene TRBV6-5; TRBD1 might be the D (5 bases). V lost 2 bases and J lost 8, with 15 bases in between. This CDR3 region has 15 residues. Germline loops: CDR1 MNHEY, CDR2 SVGAGI. CDR3 bases: TGTGCCAGCAGTTACGGGTTCAGGGAGAGGGAAAAACTGTTTTTT. Translation gives CASSYGFREREKLFF.

This chain joins TRBV12-3 or TRBV12-4 and TRBJ1-1, with 9 nucleotides matching TRBD1. This CDR3 spans 14 amino acids. With 5 bases clipped from V and 5 bases from J, the junction kept 6 bases outside the gene matches. CDR3 nucleotides: TGTGCCAGCAGTCCCACGACAGGGGGAACTGAAGCTTTCTTT. It yields the protein CASSPTTGGTEAFF.

A few counts support this clonotype. The chain couples TRBV12-3 or TRBV12-4 to TRBJ1-2; 8 bases align to TRBD1. J was trimmed by 7 bases and V by 6 bases; bases with no gene match: 4. The CDR3 runs to 12 residues. The CDR3 region has the DNA TGTGCCAGCAGAGGACAGGGAGGTGGCTACACCTTC. Its translation is CASRGQGGGYTF.

Many counts were recorded for this clonotype. This chain links TRBV20-1 with TRBJ2-5; D is possibly TRBD1 (7 bases). The V end was cut by 0 bases, the J end by 4 bases, with 15 bases between. CDR1 and CDR2 (germline): DFQATT, SNEGSKA (reference sequence). The CDR3 loop spans 15 amino acids. CDR3 DNA sequence: TGCAGTGCTAGAGACTCCAGGGGGAGGAGAGAGACCCAGTACTTC. Translation: CSARDSRGRRETQYF.

The chain is built from TRBV12-3 or TRBV12-4 and TRBJ2-3; weak D call: TRBD2 (7 bases). This CDR3 comprises 15 residues. V dropped 5 bases and J dropped 6 bases, with 18 bases sitting between them. CDR3 region: CASSPRLGGEDTQYF. The CDR3 DNA sequence: TGTGCCAGCAGTCCACGACTAGGGGGGGAGGATACGCAGTATTTT.

This chain joins TRBV24-1 and TRBJ2-2; D is uncertain. CDR3 length equals 15 residues. V shed 5 bases and J shed 1 base, with 10 bases lying between them. Per germline, CDR1 KGHDR and CDR2 SFDVKD. CDR3 sequence (DNA): TGTGCCACCAGTGGGGTATCAGAGAACACCGGGGAGCTGTTTTTT. Translating it yields CATSGVSENTGELFF.

The chain uses TRBV20-1 and TRBJ1-5; no clear D. CDR1 and CDR2 from the germline V gene are DFQATT and SNEGSKA (reference sequence). With 0 bases removed from V and 0 bases from J, the gap between germline ends came to 15 bases. The CDR3 is made up of 17 amino acids. The CDR3 coding sequence is TGCAGTGCTAGAGATTTGGCGGCGGAATATAGCAATCAGCCCCAGCATTTT. Translating gives CSARDLAAEYSNQPQHF.

This clonotype was seen ten or more times. The V call is TRBV7-2, the J call TRBJ2-1, with TRBD2 matching over 8 bases. V was pared by 6 bases and J by 5 bases, with 9 bases of the junction left unmatched. This CDR3 comprises 15 residues. Germline CDR1 is SGHTA and CDR2 is FQGNSA. In nucleotides, the CDR3 is TGTGCCAGCAGACCTACCAAGCGGGGGCACAATGAGCAGTTCTTC. It codes for CASRPTKRGHNEQFF.

This clonotype was detected ten times or more. The V gene is TRBV12-3 or TRBV12-4, the J gene TRBJ2-7; 7 bases match TRBD1. The CDR3 loop spans 14 amino acids. After removal of 3 bases from V and 3 bases from J, the junction contained 5 bases not matched to a gene. The CDR3 loop reads CASSFGTEGYEQYF. The CDR3 DNA reads TGTGCCAGCAGTTTTGGGACAGAGGGCTACGAGCAGTACTTC.

This clonotype turned up a few times. In nucleotides, the CDR3 is TGTGCCAGCAGCTTGGTCGACAGGCATGAGCAGTTCTTC. It yields the protein CASSLVDRHEQFF. The V and J genes are TRBV11-2 and TRBJ2-1; the D gene is possibly TRBD1 (6 bases). Trimming cost V 3 bases and J 8 bases, with 11 bases left between them. The germline V gene has CDR1 SGHAT and CDR2 FQNNGV. The CDR3 has 13 residues.

In this sample, this clonotype turned up a few times. This sequence joins TRBV18 and TRBJ1-2; D unclear. Per the germline V gene, CDR1 is KGHSH and CDR2 is LQKENI. V lost 2 bases, J lost 3 bases, and 13 bases lay in between. The CDR3 totals 15 residues. CDR3 in amino acids: CASSPSQPQDYGYTF. The CDR3 bases are TGTGCCAGCTCACCAAGTCAGCCCCAGGACTATGGCTACACCTTC.

The genes are TRBV20-1 and TRBJ2-1; D could derive from TRBD1 or TRBD2 (5 bases each). Germline V lookup: CDR1 DFQATT, CDR2 SNEGSKA (reference sequence). The CDR3 spans 11 residues. Deletions cut 6 bases from V and 8 bases from J, with 11 bases between. CDR3 sequence: CSARDDDEQFF. The DNA of the CDR3 is TGCAGTGCCAGGGACGACGATGAGCAGTTCTTC.

This clonotype came up many times. The chain couples TRBV6-5 to TRBJ2-7; possibly TRBD2 for D (6 bases). Trimming pared 6 bases from V and 4 bases from J, leaving 10 bases between. Germline-derived CDR1 and CDR2 are MNHEY and SVGAGI. The CDR3 spans 12 residues. The CDR3 protein is CASRRGLYEQYF. The CDR3 nucleotides read TGTGCCAGCAGGCGGGGCTTATACGAGCAGTACTTC.

In its sample, this clonotype was seen a few times. The rearrangement joins TRBV12-3 or TRBV12-4 to TRBJ2-2; a weak D match, TRBD2 (5 bases). The CDR3 is 14 amino acids. The germline V and J ends were trimmed by 6 bases and 0 bases, with 8 bases remaining between them. CDR3: CASRDGANTGELFF. The DNA of the CDR3 is TGTGCCAGCAGGGACGGGGCGAACACCGGGGAGCTGTTTTTT.

V is TRBV5-6 and J is TRBJ2-7; no firm D call. The CDR3 sequence is 13 residues long. CDR1 SGHDT and CDR2 YYEEEE come from the germline V gene. V was pared by 0 bases and J by 0 bases, with 4 bases between. The CDR3 nucleotides read TGTGCCAGCAGCTTGGGGTGCTCCTACGAGCAGTACGTC. Protein: CASSLGCSYEQYV.

In nucleotides, the CDR3 is TGTGCCAGCAGCCGGGGACTAGCGGGGGACTACAATGAGCAGTTCTTC. Protein: CASSRGLAGDYNEQFF. This rearrangement joins TRBV12-3 or TRBV12-4 to TRBJ2-1; 14 nucleotides line up with TRBD2. The CDR3 is 16 amino acids. The V and J ends lost 6 bases and 3 bases, in that order; junction bases with no gene match: 4.

The rearrangement joins TRBV12-3 or TRBV12-4 to TRBJ2-1; D is unresolved. Trimming took 6 bases from V and 6 from J, leaving 15 bases between them. The CDR3 is 14 amino acids. The CDR3: CASSFRAASNEQFF. The CDR3 DNA reads as TGTGCCAGCAGCTTTAGGGCAGCCTCCAATGAGCAGTTCTTC.

This clonotype was recorded at least ten times. The rearrangement joins TRBV5-6 to TRBJ1-6; weak D call: TRBD1 (5 bases). The V gene's germline CDR1 is SGHDT and CDR2 YYEEEE. The V gene lost 3 bases and the J gene lost 19 bases, with 14 bases spanning the gap. There are 11 residues in the CDR3. The CDR3 reads CASSYQGILHF. As DNA, the CDR3 is TGTGCCAGCAGCTACCAGGGAATTCTGCACTTT.

The gene calls are TRBV18 and TRBJ2-1; 11 nucleotides match TRBD2. The CDR3 covers 15 residues. V was pared by 7 bases and J by 8 bases, with 10 bases of the junction left unmatched. Germline V gene data show CDR1 as KGHSH and CDR2 as LQKENI. The CDR3 here is CASFLAGGLVDEQFF. The CDR3 DNA is TGTGCCAGCTTCTTAGCGGGGGGGCTCGTCGATGAGCAGTTCTTC.

This clonotype was detected many times. The J gene is TRBJ2-1, the V gene TRBV20-1; 8 nucleotides align to TRBD1. CDR1 DFQATT and CDR2 SNEGSKA come from the germline V gene (reference sequence). Germline trimming cut 6 bases from V and 8 bases from J; bases unmatched to any gene: 6. The CDR3 runs to 12 residues. CDR3 in amino acids: CSAADRVDEQFF. The CDR3 DNA is TGCAGTGCCGCGGACAGGGTGGATGAGCAGTTCTTC.

This clonotype has only a few counts. The chain couples TRBV5-5 to TRBJ2-3; D is possibly TRBD1 (5 bases). Trimming removed 4 bases at V and 3 bases at J, with 12 bases between. Germline V gene data show CDR1 as SGHKS and CDR2 as YYEKEE (reference sequence). There are 14 residues in the CDR3. CDR3 sequence (DNA): TGTGCCAGCAGCGCTTACAGGAGAACAGATACGCAGTATTTT. It translates to CASSAYRRTDTQYF.

Comment on this clonotype: Given a much more abundant clone one base away, this may be a read error. Lacking the conserved final phenylalanine or tryptophan, this CDR3 likely reflects a read error. The gene calls are TRBV20-1 and TRBJ2-3; D is undetermined. Looked up from germline, CDR1 is DFQATT and CDR2 is SNEGSKA (reference sequence). V lost 7 bases and J 5 bases, leaving 7 bases between the germline ends. The CDR3 has 10 residues. The CDR3 is CSVQQDTQYL. The CDR3 DNA sequence: TGCAGTGTGCAGCAAGATACGCAGTATCTT.

The chain joins TRBV29-1 to TRBJ2-5; D assignment may be TRBD1 or TRBD2 (6 bases each). The CDR3 is 15 amino acids. With 0 bases removed from V and 5 bases from J, the gap between germline ends came to 16 bases. Per germline, CDR1 SQVTM and CDR2 ANQGSEA. The CDR3 nucleotides are TGCAGCGTTGAAGAAGGGGACACGGGAGCTGAGACCCAGTACTTC. Amino acids: CSVEEGDTGAETQYF. Combining the CDR3 with reference TRBV29-1 and TRBJ2-5 gives the whole variable domain SAVISQKPSRDICQRGTSLTIQCQVDSQVTMMFWYRQQPGQSLTLIATANQGSEATYESGFVIDKFPISRPNLTFSTLTVSNMSPEDSSIYLCSVEEGDTGAETQYFGPGTRLLVL.

This chain connects TRBV7-2 to TRBJ1-2; the D is unclear. The CDR3 is made up of 14 amino acids. Germline loops: CDR1 SGHTA, CDR2 FQGNSA. V gave up 2 bases and J gave up 3 bases, with 10 bases separating them. CDR3 region: CASSLSSGDYGYTF. DNA for the CDR3: TGTGCCAGCAGCTTATCTTCTGGGGACTATGGCTACACCTTC.